Listed below are T cell receptor beta chains from one sample, sequenced in a study of blood T cells in healthy people across ages. TCRdb recomputed calls from the 5' RACE reads with MiXCR, one row per CDR3 protein. In the table there are roughly 1.6 million distinct CDR3 sequences, roughly 32% of which are singletons. Sequenced sample: blood. The origin of the receptors is a woman younger than 45 in good health. Each CDR3 is given with its conserved first and last residue. A D gene is named only where the DNA matches it firmly. Size tells how often a clone was seen (once, few, many) or the class of an expanded clone, and some rows leave it out.

V gene	J gene	D gene	clone size	CDR3 protein	CDR3 DNA
TRBV20-1	TRBJ1-6	TRBD1	.	CSAHAIQGAQNSPLHF	TGCAGTGCCCACGCCATCCAGGGGGCGCAAAATTCACCCCTCCACTTT
TRBV7-8	TRBJ1-6	TRBD1	.	CASSVPSPGQGNSPLHF	TGTGCCAGCAGCGTACCTAGCCCGGGACAGGGGAATTCACCCCTCCACTTT
TRBV7-4	TRBJ2-5	.	few	CASSLDGRDGETQYF	TGTGCCAGCAGCTTAGACGGTCGGGATGGGGAGACCCAGTACTTC
TRBV11-1	TRBJ2-7	TRBD1	.	CASSSGGTGGLDSYEQYF	TGTGCCAGCAGCTCCGGCGGGACAGGGGGCTTAGACTCCTACGAGCAGTACTTC
TRBV20-1	TRBJ2-7	TRBD2	.	CSARSSGTSGRGRTYEQYF	TGCAGTGCTAGGTCGTCCGGGACTAGCGGGAGGGGCCGAACCTACGAGCAGTACTTC
TRBV6-5	TRBJ2-5	TRBD2	.	CASSPVAGAPRETQYF	TGTGCCAGCAGTCCCGTAGCGGGGGCCCCTAGAGAGACCCAGTACTTC
TRBV10-3	TRBJ2-1	.	many	CAITRDDPNLNNEQFF	TGTGCCATCACACGGGACGACCCCAATCTTAACAATGAGCAGTTCTTC
TRBV6-2/TRBV6-3	TRBJ1-1	.	.	CASSGRRNTEAFF	TGTGCCAGCTCTGGACGCCGGAACACTGAAGCTTTCTTT
TRBV20-1	TRBJ2-7	.	.	CSAGAKTYEQYF	TGCAGTGCCGGAGCTAAGACCTACGAGCAGTACTTC
TRBV6-1	TRBJ2-1	.	few	CASSELGYEQFF	TGTGCCAGCAGTGAACTGGGGTATGAGCAGTTCTTC
TRBV6-6	TRBJ1-4	.	.	CASSQQEKFIGEKLFF	TGTGCCAGCAGCCAGCAGGAAAAGTTTATTGGTGAAAAACTGTTTTTT
TRBV4-1	TRBJ1-2	.	.	CASSQAGAGIYGHTF	TGCGCCAGCAGCCAAGCCGGAGCTGGGATCTATGGCCACACCTTC
TRBV12-3/TRBV12-4	TRBJ1-1	.	.	CASSPRDRSGGRGTEAFF	TGTGCCAGCAGTCCCCGTGATAGGTCGGGGGGTCGGGGCACTGAAGCTTTCTTT
TRBV6-1	TRBJ2-5	.	.	CASSVVGEETQYF	TGTGCCAGCAGTGTGGTGGGAGAAGAGACCCAGTACTTC
TRBV18	TRBJ2-2	TRBD2	.	CASSRRTRENTGELFF	TGTGCCAGCTCACGCCGGACTAGAGAGAACACCGGGGAGCTGTTTTTT
TRBV7-3	TRBJ2-3	TRBD2	few	CASSLRASGTDTQYF	TGTGCCAGCAGCTTAAGGGCTAGCGGGACAGATACGCAGTATTTT
TRBV3-1	TRBJ2-3	.	few	CASSQGGPRADTQYF	TGTGCCAGCAGCCAAGGCGGACCCCGGGCAGATACGCAGTATTTT
TRBV7-2	TRBJ1-2	.	.	CASSSPDPFFRDKVYYGYTF	TGTGCCAGCAGCTCACCCGATCCTTTCTTCCGGGACAAGGTCTACTATGGCTACACCTTC
TRBV6-5	TRBJ2-3	.	few	CASTARYTQYF	TGTGCCAGCACCGCTAGGTATACGCAGTATTTT
TRBV7-3	TRBJ2-1	.	few	CASSLYAGGKYNEQFF	TGTGCCAGCAGCTTATACGCAGGGGGGAAATACAATGAGCAGTTCTTC
TRBV15	TRBJ2-5	TRBD1	few	CATADEGALKTQYF	TGTGCCACCGCTGACGAGGGGGCTTTGAAGACCCAGTACTTC
TRBV6-5	TRBJ1-3	.	few	CATARGDGVNTIYF	TGTGCCACCGCCCGTGGCGACGGGGTCAACACCATATATTTT
TRBV12-3/TRBV12-4	TRBJ2-3	.	once	CASSQIRGTDAQYF	TGTGCCAGCAGTCAGATCAGGGGCACAGATGCGCAGTATTTT
TRBV6-5	TRBJ2-7	TRBD2	.	CASSRTVGGPDEQYF	TGTGCCAGCAGCAGAACAGTGGGAGGGCCCGACGAGCAGTACTTC
TRBV7-9	TRBJ2-2	.	few	CASQGYAGALEDGELFF	TGTGCCAGCCAGGGGTACGCGGGGGCGTTGGAAGACGGGGAGCTGTTTTTT
TRBV11-3	TRBJ2-1	.	once	CASSSGWGKNEQFF	TGTGCCAGCAGCTCAGGGTGGGGGAAGAATGAGCAGTTCTTC
TRBV20-1	TRBJ2-7	TRBD1	few	CSAKPRYRGRISTHEQYF	TGCAGTGCCAAACCACGCTACAGGGGGAGGATCTCTACGCACGAGCAGTACTTC
TRBV21-1	TRBJ2-3	.	.	CASIPTSGDSTDTQYF	TGTGCCAGCATTCCGACTAGCGGGGACAGCACAGATACGCAGTATTTT
TRBV3-1	TRBJ2-1	.	.	CASSQGSRDSSEDEQFF	TGTGCCAGCAGCCAAGGTTCCCGGGACTCTAGCGAGGATGAGCAGTTCTTC
TRBV27	TRBJ2-7	.	.	CASSHGTRYEQYF	TGTGCCAGCAGCCATGGGACACGATACGAGCAGTACTTC
TRBV11-1	TRBJ2-5	TRBD1	few	CASSLARGPDSETQYF	TGTGCCAGCAGCTTAGCAAGGGGGCCGGACTCAGAGACCCAGTACTTC
TRBV29-1	TRBJ2-1	TRBD2	.	CSPRTSYNEQFF	TGCAGCCCCCGGACTAGCTACAATGAGCAGTTCTTC
TRBV24-1	TRBJ2-1	.	many	CATIYQNEQFF	TGTGCCACCATATATCAGAATGAGCAGTTCTTC
TRBV4-1	TRBJ2-5	.	.	CASSRSGTRKETQYF	TGCGCCAGCAGCCGATCCGGGACCAGGAAAGAGACCCAGTACTTC
TRBV20-1	TRBJ2-3	.	few	CSAGGPRADTQYF	TGCAGTGCCGGGGGACCCAGGGCAGATACGCAGTATTTT
TRBV18	TRBJ2-5	.	few	CASSPLVSETQYF	TGTGCCAGCTCACCACTAGTTTCGGAGACCCAGTACTTC
TRBV6-2/TRBV6-3	TRBJ2-1	TRBD2	.	CASSYLGLAGGPGEQFF	TGTGCCAGCAGTTACCTGGGACTAGCGGGGGGGCCGGGTGAGCAGTTCTTC
TRBV28	TRBJ2-1	TRBD1	few	CASRPGQGGILLYNEQFF	TGTGCCAGCAGACCGGGACAGGGTGGCATCCTTCTCTACAATGAGCAGTTCTTC
TRBV12-3/TRBV12-4	TRBJ2-1	.	.	CASSSRESNEQFF	TGTGCCAGCAGTTCCAGGGAGTCCAATGAGCAGTTCTTC
TRBV12-3/TRBV12-4	TRBJ2-7	TRBD1	.	CASSSSGGKLSEQYF	TGTGCCAGCAGTTCCTCAGGGGGCAAACTGAGCGAGCAGTACTTC
TRBV6-6	TRBJ2-5	TRBD2	few	CASSYSGGAYETQYF	TGTGCCAGCAGTTATAGCGGGGGGGCTTATGAGACCCAGTACTTC
TRBV30	TRBJ2-1	.	.	CAWSYGGGSYNEQFF	TGTGCCTGGAGTTACGGGGGAGGTTCCTACAATGAGCAGTTCTTC
TRBV5-1	TRBJ2-7	TRBD2	.	CASSLVGTSGSIYEQYF	TGCGCCAGCAGCTTGGTAGGGACTAGCGGGAGTATCTACGAGCAGTACTTC
TRBV20-1	TRBJ2-1	TRBD2	.	CSARDGGLAGGTSYNEQFF	TGCAGTGCTAGAGATGGAGGACTAGCGGGAGGTACTTCCTACAATGAGCAGTTCTTC
TRBV12-3/TRBV12-4	TRBJ1-5	.	.	CASSDDRSDPRFQHF	TGTGCCAGCAGCGATGACAGGTCGGACCCCAGGTTCCAGCATTTT
TRBV16	TRBJ2-1	.	.	CASSQSGGNTYNEQFF	TGTGCCAGCAGCCAATCGGGGGGAAATACCTACAATGAGCAGTTCTTC
TRBV3-1	TRBJ2-1	TRBD2	.	CASSQDSGGQFF	TGTGCCAGCAGCCAAGATAGCGGGGGGCAGTTCTTC
TRBV3-1	TRBJ2-7	.	few	CASSQDLGFEQYF	TGTGCCAGCAGCCAAGATTTAGGGTTCGAGCAGTACTTC
TRBV6-2/TRBV6-3	TRBJ2-5	TRBD2	.	CASRRLSWGGETQYF	TGTGCCAGCAGACGCCTTAGCTGGGGGGGAGAGACCCAGTACTTC
TRBV12-3/TRBV12-4	TRBJ2-3	.	few	CASRRRGPADTQYF	TGTGCCAGCAGGCGACGTGGCCCGGCAGATACGCAGTATTTT
TRBV11-2	TRBJ2-3	.	few	CASSLPQSTDTQYF	TGTGCCAGCAGCTTACCTCAGAGCACAGATACGCAGTATTTT
TRBV12-3/TRBV12-4	TRBJ2-1	TRBD2	.	CASSARTSGSADEQFF	TGTGCCAGCAGTGCGAGGACTAGCGGGAGTGCCGATGAGCAGTTCTTC
TRBV29-1	TRBJ2-5	.	.	CSVEDLFAGTYNEQYF	TGCAGCGTTGAAGATCTTTTTGCGGGGACCTACAATGAGCAGTACTTC
TRBV20-1	TRBJ2-7	TRBD1	.	CSASSGTGRFAYEQYF	TGCAGTGCTAGCTCCGGGACAGGGAGGTTCGCCTACGAGCAGTACTTC
TRBV4-1	TRBJ2-1	.	few	CASSQGDLGNEQFF	TGCGCCAGCAGCCAAGGGGACCTCGGGAATGAGCAGTTCTTC